The 20 T cell receptor beta chains listed next were all sequenced from one sample in a study of T-cell memory formation after mild COVID-19. Each CDR3 protein gets one entry after TCRdb re-called the 5' RACE reads with MiXCR. The top ten hold around 3.3% of the sample, which has about 210,000 distinct CDR3 sequences, about 10% seen once. Sequencing was carried out using PBMCs or a T cell subset sorted from them (not recorded which). The receptor source for this set is a man between 18 and 29 years old who had mild COVID-19 (a few samples of this study predate the infection). Cell type and time point are not known.

The genes are TRBV7-9 and TRBJ2-2, with TRBD2 identical over 8 bases. This CDR3 region has 16 residues. The V gene's germline CDR1 is SEHNR and CDR2 FQNEAQ (reference sequence). Trimming at V came to 5 bases and at J to 3 bases, leaving 8 bases not matched to a gene. The CDR3 DNA sequence: TGTGCCAGCAGCCGACGTAGCGGGGTCGACACCGGGGAGCTGTTTTTT. This translates into CASSRRSGVDTGELFF.

In nucleotides, the CDR3 is TGTGCCAGCAGCCAAACGGGACAGGGGGCGCGGAATGAGCAGTTCTTC. Amino acids: CASSQTGQGARNEQFF. The V call is TRBV11-2, the J call TRBJ2-1; 12 nucleotides match TRBD1. The V gene end was trimmed by 5 bases and the J gene end by 7 bases; junction bases not matched to a gene: 9. CDR3 length equals 16 residues. Germline CDR1 and CDR2: SGHAT and FQNNGV.

The chain carries TRBV9 and TRBJ2-3, with 7 bases matching TRBD2. The germline gives CDR1 SGDLS, CDR2 YYNGEE. The CDR3 has 15 amino acids. V gave up 0 bases and J gave up 7 bases; unmatched junction bases: 8. CDR3 protein: CASSVAFGEGNTQYF. Here the CDR3 DNA reads TGTGCCAGCAGCGTAGCTTTCGGGGAGGGGAATACGCAGTATTTT.

This chain uses TRBV20-1 with TRBJ1-5; D remains unclear. V lost 0 bases to trimming and J lost 1 base, with 7 bases between them. The CDR3 spans 14 residues. From germline, CDR1 is DFQATT and CDR2 SNEGSKA (reference sequence). The CDR3 sequence: CSARDPRSNQPQHF. The CDR3 nucleotides read TGCAGTGCTAGAGACCCCAGGAGCAATCAGCCCCAGCATTTT.

This clonotype was seen once. This chain connects TRBV7-2 to TRBJ1-2; TRBD1 aligns across 7 bases. CDR1 is SGHTA, CDR2 FQGNSA, per germline. Trimming took 6 bases from V and 5 from J; bases not matched to a gene: 9. The CDR3 spans 14 residues. Written as DNA, the CDR3 is TGTGCCAGCAGACCCTGGGACAGACCATATGGCTACACCTTC. Its protein is CASRPWDRPYGYTF. Combining the CDR3 with reference TRBV7-2 and TRBJ1-2 gives the whole variable domain GAGVSQSPSNKVTEKGKDVELRCDPISGHTALYWYRQSLGQGLEFLIYFQGNSAPDKSGLPSDRFSAERTGGSVSTLTIQRTQQEDSAVYLCASRPWDRPYGYTFGSGTRLTVV.

V gene TRBV6-2 or TRBV6-3 combines with J gene TRBJ2-2; TRBD2 might be the D (5 bases). The V end lost 6 bases, the J end lost 6 bases, and 17 bases lay between the germline ends. The CDR3 extends over 15 amino acids. Germline lookup yields CDR1 MNHEY and CDR2 SVGEGT. In nucleotides, the CDR3 is TGTGCCAGCAGGGAGGCCACCACGTTAGCCGGGGAGCTGTTTTTT. Residues: CASREATTLAGELFF.

Points on this clonotype: A read error may be the cause here, since a much bigger clone is one base away. CDR3 nucleotide sequence: TGTGACAGCAGCTCCCATGGGGGAGACTATGGCTACACCTTC. This gives the protein CDSSSHGGDYGYTF. The genes are TRBV7-9 and TRBJ1-2; D perhaps matches TRBD1 (5 bases). This CDR3 region has 14 residues. Germline V gives CDR1 SEHNR, CDR2 FQNEAQ (reference sequence). Drawing the rest from reference TRBV7-9 and TRBJ1-2, the complete variable domain is DTGVSQNPRHKITKRGQNVTFRCDPISEHNRLYWYRQTLGQGPEFLTYFQNEAQLEKSRLLSDRFSAERPKGSFSTLEIQRTEQGDSAMYLCDSSSHGGDYGYTFGSGTRLTVV.

This clonotype was counted only a few times. The genes are TRBV28 and TRBJ1-4; D gene ambiguous. The CDR3 runs to 15 residues. V lost 3 bases and J lost 5, with 13 bases in between. Germline CDR1 is MDHEN and CDR2 is SYDVKM. The CDR3 DNA sequence: TGTGCCAGCAGTTTTGGTGGGGAGAGGAATGAAAAACTGTTTTTT. This encodes CASSFGGERNEKLFF. Complete variable domain (other parts from reference TRBV28 and TRBJ1-4): DVKVTQSSRYLVKRTGEKVFLECVQDMDHENMFWYRQDPGLGLRLIYFSYDVKMKEKGDIPEGYSVSREKKERFSLILESASTNQTSMYLCASSFGGERNEKLFFGSGTQLSVL.

This chain connects TRBV4-2 to TRBJ2-1, with 9 positions matching TRBD2. V lost 0 bases and J lost 8; bases outside the gene matches: 14. Germline CDR1 is LGHNA and CDR2 is YNFKEQ. The CDR3 runs 18 residues. CDR3 sequence reads: CASSQEVAGGGGADEQFF. The CDR3, as DNA: TGTGCCAGCAGCCAAGAAGTCGCCGGTGGCGGGGGGGCAGATGAGCAGTTCTTC.

The chain has TRBV29-1 and TRBJ2-2, with D tentatively TRBD1 (5 bases). The V and J ends lost 5 bases and 3 bases respectively, with 13 bases between them. Germline CDR1 reads SQVTM; CDR2 reads ANQGSEA. The CDR3 has 14 amino acids. The DNA of the CDR3 is TGCAGCGTTCGGACACTATCGGACACCGGGGAGCTGTTTTTT. This gives the protein CSVRTLSDTGELFF.

This clonotype showed up just a few times. The gene calls are TRBV30 and TRBJ1-5; 10 nucleotides align to TRBD1. This CDR3 region has 17 residues. Trimming took 2 bases from V and 3 from J; bases not matched to a gene: 10. Germline CDR1 is GTSNPN and CDR2 is SVGIG (reference sequence). This CDR3 is CAWSTTGGTGVNQPQHF. CDR3 bases: TGTGCCTGGAGTACAACCGGAGGGACAGGGGTCAATCAGCCCCAGCATTTT.

This clonotype was found a few times. The CDR3 region is CASSEDYGYTF. In DNA, the CDR3 is TGCGCCAGCAGCGAGGATTACGGCTACACCTTC. The chain links TRBV5-1 to TRBJ1-2; no clear D. This CDR3 region has 11 residues. V gave up 4 bases and J gave up 8 bases, with 9 bases separating them. Germline CDR1 SGHRS, CDR2 YFSETQ.

The table lists this clonotype with a few counts. The chain employs TRBV6-2 or TRBV6-3 and TRBJ1-2; D unresolved. The CDR3 consists of 12 residues. Germline loops: CDR1 MNHEY, CDR2 SVGEGT. Trimming stripped 10 bases from V and 8 bases from J, with 17 bases between. The CDR3 DNA reads as TGTGCCACCCGAGAGGGCGTCGGAGGCTACACCTTC. It specifies CATREGVGGYTF.

The chain has TRBV28 and TRBJ2-7; 9 bases fit TRBD1. Germline V gives CDR1 MDHEN, CDR2 SYDVKM. CDR3 length: 13 residues. Trimming at V came to 7 bases and at J to 4 bases, leaving 5 bases not matched to a gene. The CDR3 sequence: CASTTGGLYEQYV. CDR3 sequence (DNA): TGTGCCAGCACGACAGGGGGTCTTTACGAGCAGTACGTC.

This chain connects TRBV7-2 to TRBJ2-5, with a possible D match to TRBD2 (6 bases). This CDR3 comprises 14 residues. Germline CDR1 is SGHTA and CDR2 is FQGNSA. Trimming stripped 5 bases from V and 0 bases from J, with 10 bases between. The CDR3 DNA reads as TGTGCCAGCAGCCGCCGGACTAACCAAGAGACCCAGTACTTC. It translates to CASSRRTNQETQYF.

At least ten counts were recorded for this clonotype. The chain recombines TRBV2 with TRBJ2-5; D might be TRBD1 (6 bases). CDR3 length: 12 residues. V lost 3 bases and J 4 bases, leaving 6 bases between the germline ends. Germline CDR1 reads SNHLY; CDR2 reads FYNNEI. The CDR3 loop reads CASSDRGETQYF. The CDR3 DNA sequence: TGTGCCAGCAGTGACAGGGGAGAGACCCAGTACTTC. Based on the CDR3 plus reference TRBV2 and TRBJ2-5, the full variable domain is EPEVTQTPSHQVTQMGQEVILRCVPISNHLYFYWYRQILGQKVEFLVSFYNNEISEKSEIFDDQFSVERPDGSNFTLKIRSTKLEDSAMYFCASSDRGETQYFGPGTRLLVL.

The chain combines TRBV7-3 with TRBJ2-2, with D unresolved. The V and J ends lost 8 bases and 6 bases respectively, with 13 bases between them. CDR1 and CDR2 from the germline V gene are SGHTA and FQGTGA. The CDR3 consists of 13 residues. The CDR3 loop is CASAMHGAGELFF. In nucleotides, the CDR3 is TGTGCCAGCGCGATGCATGGGGCCGGGGAGCTGTTTTTT.

The rearrangement uses TRBV7-2 and TRBJ2-3; TRBD2 agrees at 7 bases. From germline, CDR1 is SGHTA and CDR2 FQGNSA. This CDR3 spans 14 amino acids. Germline trimming cut 4 bases from V and 4 bases from J; bases unmatched to any gene: 5. The CDR3, as DNA: TGTGCCAGCAGCTCAGGACTAGATGCAGATACGCAGTATTTT. This sequence encodes CASSSGLDADTQYF.

The rearrangement uses TRBV28 and TRBJ1-1, with no clear D. CDR1 and CDR2 from the germline V gene are MDHEN and SYDVKM. V lost 4 bases and J 0 bases, leaving 3 bases between the germline ends. The CDR3 runs to 12 residues. This CDR3 is CASSSVNTEAFF. The CDR3, as DNA: TGTGCCAGCAGTTCAGTGAACACTGAAGCTTTCTTT.

The chain employs TRBV7-3 and TRBJ1-1, with D unclear. The V gene's germline CDR1 is SGHTA and CDR2 FQGTGA. V was pared by 2 bases and J by 6 bases, with 10 bases between. The CDR3 runs to 13 residues. CDR3 loop: CASSLVPSAEAFF. The CDR3 DNA reads as TGTGCCAGCAGCTTAGTCCCCTCCGCTGAAGCTTTCTTT.